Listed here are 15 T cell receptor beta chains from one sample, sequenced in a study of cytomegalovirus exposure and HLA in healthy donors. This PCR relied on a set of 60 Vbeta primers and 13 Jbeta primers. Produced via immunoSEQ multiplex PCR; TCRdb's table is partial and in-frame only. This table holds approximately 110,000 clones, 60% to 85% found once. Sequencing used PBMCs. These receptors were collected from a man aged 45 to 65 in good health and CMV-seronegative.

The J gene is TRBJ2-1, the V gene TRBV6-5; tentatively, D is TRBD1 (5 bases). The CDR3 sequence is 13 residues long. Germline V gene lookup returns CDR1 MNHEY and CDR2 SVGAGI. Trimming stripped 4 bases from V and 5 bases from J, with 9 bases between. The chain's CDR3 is CASSSIQDNEQFF. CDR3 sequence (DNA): TGTGCCAGCAGTTCAATACAGGACAATGAGCAGTTCTTC.

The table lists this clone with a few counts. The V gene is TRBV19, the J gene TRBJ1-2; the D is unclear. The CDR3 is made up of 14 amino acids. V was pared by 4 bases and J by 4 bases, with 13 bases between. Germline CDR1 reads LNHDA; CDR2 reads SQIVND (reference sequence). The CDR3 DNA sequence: TGTGCCAGTAGTACGGTCGAGTCTGGCTATGGCTACACCTTC. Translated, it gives CASSTVESGYGYTF. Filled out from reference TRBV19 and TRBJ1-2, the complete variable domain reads DGGITQSPKYLFRKEGQNVTLSCEQNLNHDAMYWYRQDPGQGLRLIYYSQIVNDFQKGDIAEGYSVSREKKESFPLTVTSAQKNPTAFYLCASSTVESGYGYTFGSGTRLTVV.

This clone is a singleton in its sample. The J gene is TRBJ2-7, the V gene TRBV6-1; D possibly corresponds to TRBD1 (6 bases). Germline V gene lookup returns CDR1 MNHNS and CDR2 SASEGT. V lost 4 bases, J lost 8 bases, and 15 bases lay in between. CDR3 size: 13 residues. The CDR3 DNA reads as TGTGCCAGCAGTGCCACAGGGATCAATCAGCAGTACTTC. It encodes CASSATGINQQYF.

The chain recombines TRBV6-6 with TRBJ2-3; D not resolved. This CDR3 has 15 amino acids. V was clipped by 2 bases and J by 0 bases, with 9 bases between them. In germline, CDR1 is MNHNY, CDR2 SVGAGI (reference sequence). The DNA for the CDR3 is TGTGCCAGCAGTTACATGAGATTCAGCACAGATACGCAGTATTTT. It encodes CASSYMRFSTDTQYF.

CDR3 sequence reads: CASSLRGLVTGELFF. The CDR3 nucleotides are TGCGCCAGCAGCCTCAGGGGGCTAGTGACCGGGGAGCTGTTTTTT. V and J are TRBV4-1 and TRBJ2-2; 8 nucleotides line up with TRBD1. The ends lost 4 bases at V and 5 bases at J; junction bases unmatched: 6. Germline V gives CDR1 MGHRA, CDR2 YSYEKL. This CDR3 is 15 amino acids long.

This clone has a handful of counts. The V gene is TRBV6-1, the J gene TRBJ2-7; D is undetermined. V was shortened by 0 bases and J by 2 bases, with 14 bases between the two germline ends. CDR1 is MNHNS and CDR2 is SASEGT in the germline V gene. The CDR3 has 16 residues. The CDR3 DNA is TGTGCCAGCAGTGAAGCGTATTTAGACAACACCTACGAGCAGTACGTC. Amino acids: CASSEAYLDNTYEQYV.

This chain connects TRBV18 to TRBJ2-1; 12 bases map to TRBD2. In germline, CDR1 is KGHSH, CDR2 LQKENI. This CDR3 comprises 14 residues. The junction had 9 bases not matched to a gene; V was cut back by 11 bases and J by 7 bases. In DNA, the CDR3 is TGTGCCTCCAGCTCACTAGCGGGGGGAAATGAGCAGTTCTTC. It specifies CASSSLAGGNEQFF. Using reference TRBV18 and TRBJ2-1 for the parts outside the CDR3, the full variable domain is NAGVMQNPRHLVRRRGQEARLRCSPMKGHSHVYWYRQLPEEGLKFMVYLQKENIIDESGMPKERFSAEFPKEGPSILRIQQVVRGDSAAYFCASSSLAGGNEQFFGPGTRLTVL.

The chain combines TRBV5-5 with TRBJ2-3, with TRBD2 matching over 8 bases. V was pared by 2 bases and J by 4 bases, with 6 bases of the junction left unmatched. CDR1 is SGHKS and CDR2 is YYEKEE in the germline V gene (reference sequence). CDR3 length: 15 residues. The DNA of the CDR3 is TGTGCCAGCAGCTTCGGGGGGGCCTCGGCAGATACGCAGTATTTT. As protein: CASSFGGASADTQYF.

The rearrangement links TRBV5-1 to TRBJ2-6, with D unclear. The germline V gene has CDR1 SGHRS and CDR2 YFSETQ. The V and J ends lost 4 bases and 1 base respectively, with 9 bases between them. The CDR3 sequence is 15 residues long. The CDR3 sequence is CASSLSSSGANVLTF. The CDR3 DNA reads TGCGCCAGCAGCCTTAGTAGTTCTGGGGCCAACGTCCTGACTTTC.

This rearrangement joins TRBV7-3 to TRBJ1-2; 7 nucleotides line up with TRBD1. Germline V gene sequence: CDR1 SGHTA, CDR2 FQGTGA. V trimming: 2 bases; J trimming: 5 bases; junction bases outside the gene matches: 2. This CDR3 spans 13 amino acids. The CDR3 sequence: CASSLRDRYGYTF. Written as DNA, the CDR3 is TGTGCCAGCAGCTTACGGGACAGATATGGCTACACCTTC.

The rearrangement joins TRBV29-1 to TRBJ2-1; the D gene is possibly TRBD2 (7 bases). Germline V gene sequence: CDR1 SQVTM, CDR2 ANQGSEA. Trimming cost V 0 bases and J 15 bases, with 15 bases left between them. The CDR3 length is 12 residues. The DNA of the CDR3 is TGCAGCGTTGAAGAGTTCAGGGGAGGGCGGTTCTTC. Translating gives CSVEEFRGGRFF.

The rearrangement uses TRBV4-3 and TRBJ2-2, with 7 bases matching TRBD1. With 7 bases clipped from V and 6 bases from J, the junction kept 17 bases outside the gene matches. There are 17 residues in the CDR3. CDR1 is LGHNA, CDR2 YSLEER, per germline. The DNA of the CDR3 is TGCGCCAGCACCAAGGGGGTGGTAGGGGGCTTGTCCGGGGAGCTGTTTTTT. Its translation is CASTKGVVGGLSGELFF.

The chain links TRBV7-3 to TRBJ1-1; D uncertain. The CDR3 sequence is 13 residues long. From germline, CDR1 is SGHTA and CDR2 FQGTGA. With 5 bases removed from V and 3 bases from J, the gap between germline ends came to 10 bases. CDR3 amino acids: CASSEARHTEAFF. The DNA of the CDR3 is TGTGCCAGCAGCGAGGCACGTCACACTGAAGCTTTCTTT.

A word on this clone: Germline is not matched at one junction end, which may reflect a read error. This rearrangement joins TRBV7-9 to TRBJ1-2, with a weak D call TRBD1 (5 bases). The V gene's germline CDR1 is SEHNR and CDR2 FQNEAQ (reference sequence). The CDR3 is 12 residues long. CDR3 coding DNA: TGTTCCAGCAGTTTGGGGCGTGAAGGCTACACCTTC. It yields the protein CSSSLGREGYTF.

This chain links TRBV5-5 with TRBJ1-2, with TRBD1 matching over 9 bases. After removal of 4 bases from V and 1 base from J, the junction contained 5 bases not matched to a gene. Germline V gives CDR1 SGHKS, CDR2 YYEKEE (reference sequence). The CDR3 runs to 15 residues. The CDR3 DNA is TGTGCCAGCAGCACACAGGGGGCGCTTAACTATGGCTACACCTTC. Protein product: CASSTQGALNYGYTF.